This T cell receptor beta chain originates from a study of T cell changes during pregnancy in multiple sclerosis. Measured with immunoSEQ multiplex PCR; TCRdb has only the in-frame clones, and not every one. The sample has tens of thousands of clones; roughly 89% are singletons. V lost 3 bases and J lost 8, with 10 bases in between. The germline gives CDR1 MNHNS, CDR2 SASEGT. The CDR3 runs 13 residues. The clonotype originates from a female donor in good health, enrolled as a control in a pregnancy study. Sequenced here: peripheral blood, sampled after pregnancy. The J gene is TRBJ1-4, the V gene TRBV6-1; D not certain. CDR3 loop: CASSELFREKLFF. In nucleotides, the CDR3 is TGTGCCAGCAGTGAGTTATTCAGGGAAAAACTGTTTTTT.